The sample holds many counts of the clone carrying this TCR beta chain. The data originate from a study of neurological immune-mediated disorders. V was pared by 6 bases and J by 11 bases, with 5 bases of the junction left unmatched. The CDR3 has 11 amino acids. The cDNA was synthesized by means of template-switch 5'RACE, which was carried out with 10-nucleotide random UMIs. One entry per CDR3 protein, called by TCRdb with MiXCR from the 5' RACE reads. The sample gives around 28,000 distinct CDR3 sequences, 2% to 3% of which show up once; around 2.5% is in the top ten. This sequence joins TRBV12-3 or TRBV12-4 and TRBJ2-7; 9 nucleotides line up with TRBD1. This sequence was found in a woman in her fifties or sixties with multiple sclerosis. Sequenced: PBMCs. The CDR3 here is CASSRGQGKYF. The DNA of the CDR3 is TGTGCCAGCAGCCGAGGACAGGGGAAGTACTTC.